This is a list of T cell receptor beta chains from one sample in a study of cytomegalovirus exposure and HLA in healthy donors. Method: immunoSEQ multiplex PCR; TCRdb's copy keeps in-frame clones and lacks some. Among about 110,000 clones, more than 75% were seen once, and the ten largest hold roughly 6.5%. What was sequenced was PBMCs. These receptors all stem from a woman between 45 and 60 years old in good health and CMV-seropositive. Both conserved end residues are part of each CDR3. The D gene is left open where the match is weak. Rows give clone size only sometimes, using once, few, many, or a class for an expanded clone.

j_call clone_size v_call d_call cdr3_aa cdr3_nt
TRBJ2-1 . TRBV6-5 . CASSSPGTPKAEQFF TGTGCCAGCAGTTCGCCCGGGACTCCTAAAGCTGAGCAGTTCTTC
TRBJ1-1 . TRBV15 TRBD1 CATSRGPPGQGNTEAFF TGTGCCACCAGCAGAGGTCCCCCGGGACAGGGGAACACTGAAGCTTTCTTT
TRBJ1-4 . TRBV19 . CASSIRGATTNEKLFF TGTGCCAGTAGTATTCGGGGGGCTACAACTAATGAAAAACTGTTTTTT
TRBJ1-2 . TRBV19 . CASRRGGEGYGYTF TGTGCCAGTCGCCGTGGAGGGGAGGGCTATGGCTACACCTTC
TRBJ1-5 . TRBV7-2 TRBD1 CASSPRTGQGNQPQHF TGTGCCAGCAGCCCGCGAACGGGACAGGGGAATCAGCCCCAGCATTTT
TRBJ1-5 . TRBV28 . CASSWAVSHQPQHF TGTGCCAGCAGTTGGGCAGTATCGCATCAGCCCCAGCATTTT
TRBJ2-2 once TRBV28 TRBD1 CASSLAGTGGTGELFF TGTGCCAGCAGTTTAGCTGGGACAGGGGGGACCGGGGAGCTGTTTTTT
TRBJ2-3 once TRBV5-1 . CASSFSLIDTQYF TGCGCCAGCAGCTTTAGCCTAATAGATACGCAGTATTTT
TRBJ2-2 . TRBV30 . CAWSGGTAGELFF TGTGCCTGGAGCGGGGGTACCGCCGGGGAGCTGTTTTTT
TRBJ1-1 . TRBV28 . CASRLQPGGAAFF TGTGCCAGCAGACTTCAACCGGGAGGGGCGGCTTTCTTT
TRBJ2-3 . TRBV5-1 TRBD2 CASSQGTSGPIGGAQYF TGCGCCAGCAGCCAAGGGACTAGCGGGCCTATAGGGGGGGCGCAGTATTTT
TRBJ2-7 . TRBV6-1 . CASSVSGTVSYEQYF TGTGCCAGCAGTGTTAGCGGGACAGTCTCCTACGAGCAGTACTTC
TRBJ1-2 . TRBV28 TRBD1 CASTVTTGGEYGYTF TGTGCCAGCACCGTCACTACAGGGGGCGAGTATGGCTACACCTTC
TRBJ1-1 . TRBV7-9 TRBD1 CASEQVQGAANTEAFF TGTGCCAGCGAACAGGTTCAGGGGGCCGCGAACACTGAAGCTTTCTTT
TRBJ1-3 . TRBV6-7 . CASSYSTRGTRGVTIYF TGTGCCAGCAGTTATTCTACCAGGGGAACCCGGGGCGTCACCATATATTTT
TRBJ2-3 . TRBV30 . CAWSGVGGPGIDTQYF TGTGCCTGGAGTGGGGTGGGGGGGCCTGGGATAGATACGCAGTATTTT
TRBJ2-7 . TRBV7-8 . CASSRSNGGYEQYF TGTGCCAGCAGCAGGAGTAACGGGGGCTACGAGCAGTACTTC
TRBJ2-7 . TRBV6-5 TRBD1 CASSYSSGTGYYEQYF TGTGCCAGCAGTTATTCCTCAGGGACAGGATACTACGAGCAGTACTTC
TRBJ2-4 few TRBV2 TRBD1 CAGRDRANIQYF TGTGCCGGAAGGGACAGGGCGAACATTCAGTACTTC
TRBJ1-1 once TRBV9 . CASSWGGTSNTEAFF TGTGCCAGCAGCTGGGGAGGGACATCGAACACTGAAGCTTTCTTT
TRBJ2-7 . TRBV5-1 TRBD2 CASSPQPGLAADEQYF TGCGCCAGCAGCCCACAACCGGGACTAGCGGCCGACGAGCAGTACTTC
TRBJ2-1 . TRBV7-2 TRBD1 CASSRTGVNEQFF TGTGCCAGCAGCCGGACAGGGGTCAATGAGCAGTTCTTC